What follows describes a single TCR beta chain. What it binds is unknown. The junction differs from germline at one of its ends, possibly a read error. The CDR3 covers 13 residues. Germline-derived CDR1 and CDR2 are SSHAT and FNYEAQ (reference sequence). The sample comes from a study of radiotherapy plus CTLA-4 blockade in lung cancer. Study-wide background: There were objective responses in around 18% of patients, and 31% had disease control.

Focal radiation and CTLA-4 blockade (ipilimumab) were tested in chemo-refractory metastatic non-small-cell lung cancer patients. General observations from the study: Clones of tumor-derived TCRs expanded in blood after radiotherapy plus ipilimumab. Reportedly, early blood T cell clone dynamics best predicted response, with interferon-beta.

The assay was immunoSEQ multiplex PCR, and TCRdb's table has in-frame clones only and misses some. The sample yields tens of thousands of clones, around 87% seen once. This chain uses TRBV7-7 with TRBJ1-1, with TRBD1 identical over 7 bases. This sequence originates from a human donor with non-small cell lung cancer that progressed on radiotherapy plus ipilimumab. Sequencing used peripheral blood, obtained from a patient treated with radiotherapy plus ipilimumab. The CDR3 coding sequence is TGTGCTAGCAGCTTAGGTCCCGACAGGGCAGCTTTCTTT. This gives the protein CASSLGPDRAAFF.